The T cell receptor beta chain described here comes from a study of blood T cell repertoires in COVID-19 (dated by TCRdb to 2020 to 2022). As for the study more broadly: Samples covering the acute and convalescent phases of COVID-19 were provided by collaborators in the United States, Italy and Spain. The prospective study material was composed of cDNA or gDNA derived from T cells, B-cell-depleted T cells, or PBMCs. Deeply sampled blood TCRbeta repertoires from subjects exposed to, actively infected with, or recovered from COVID-19 were included in the dataset. The repertoires were released in a freely available public database meant as a resource for research on the immune response to SARS-CoV-2. The samples were drawn from two sources: the first 160 participants of the ongoing ImmuneRACE study, and about 1,300 subjects contributed by 6 global collaborators. The sample metadata nearly always contained a de-identified subject ID, COVID-19 status, age in years and sex. Where HLA class I and class II types were available, the types were taken from metadata supplied by the sample provider, not from assay-based typing.

Overall results and qualifications from the work: The amount of clinical and demographic metadata varied by source and participant and was provided uncurated.

TCRbeta CDR3 regions were amplified from genomic DNA by means of the immunoSEQ Assay, a bias-controlled multiplex PCR. The authors processed their data as follows. The number of nucleated cells in each sample was estimated from the amplification of reference gene primers within the assay. To quantify the absolute abundance of each unique TCRbeta CDR3 rearrangement, sequence reads were collapsed and filtered. For each sample, productive Simpson clonality was calculated as the square root of Simpson's diversity index across productive rearrangements. The clones in this table, taken by TCRdb from immuneACCESS, are in-frame only. Not every clone is retained; where verified, under half of the shortfall comes from an unresolved V gene, and the cause of the rest is unknown. Clone size and the V and J calls come from that table; the DNA yielded D and trimming. In all, the sample holds roughly 43,000 clones, and approximately 85% of those were seen once. Jointly, the top ten make up 12% of the sample.

Note on this clone: This receptor's antigen is unknown. Base qualities are not provided; no much larger clone lies one nucleotide away.

Collaborating institutions collected whole blood in K2EDTA tubes following their own protocols. For TCRbeta analysis, collaborators shipped samples as frozen whole blood, isolated PBMCs, or DNA extracted from either of those sample types. Trimming at the junction amounts to 0 bases on V and 5 bases on J, and the germline ends lie 13 bases apart. The CDR3 sequence holds 15 residues, the cysteine and phenylalanine included. Left in the record is the CDR3 DNA by itself, 45 bases read in frame from the first base. In the germline V gene, CDR1 corresponds to SGHRS and CDR2 to YFSETQ. The rearrangement joined TRBV5-1 to TRBJ2-3; a tentative D call is TRBD2 (5 bases match). The sequence derives from a human donor in a cohort sampled during active COVID-19. The sequencing input was peripheral blood. The sequenced DNA is TGCGCCAGCAGCTTGGGACACCGCGCGGGAGATACGCAGTATTTT. Protein translation: CASSLGHRAGDTQYF.